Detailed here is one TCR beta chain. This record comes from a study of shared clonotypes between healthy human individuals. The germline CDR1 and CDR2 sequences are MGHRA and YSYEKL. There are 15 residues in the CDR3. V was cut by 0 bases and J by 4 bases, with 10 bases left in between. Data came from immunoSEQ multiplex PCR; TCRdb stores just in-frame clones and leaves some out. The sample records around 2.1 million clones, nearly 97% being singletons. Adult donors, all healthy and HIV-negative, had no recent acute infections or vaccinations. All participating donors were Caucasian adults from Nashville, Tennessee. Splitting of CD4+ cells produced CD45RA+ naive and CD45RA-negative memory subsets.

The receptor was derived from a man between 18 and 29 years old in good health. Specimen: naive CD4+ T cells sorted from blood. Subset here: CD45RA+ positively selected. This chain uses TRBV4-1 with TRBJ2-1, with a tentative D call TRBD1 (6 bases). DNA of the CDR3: TGCGCCAGCAGCCAAGATTCCCAGGGGTACAATGAGCAGTTCTTC. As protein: CASSQDSQGYNEQFF.